This TCR beta chain stems from a study of cytomegalovirus exposure and HLA in healthy donors. Study as a whole: Ancestry clustering placed 70% to 90% of a few hundred genotyped donors in the Caucasian-associated cluster.

Donors showed nominal health when sampled, although they likely had unrecorded immune exposures. Primers included in the PCR were 60 Vbeta and 13 Jbeta primers. Only in-frame clones appear in the TCRdb table, and some are missing; sequencing was by immunoSEQ multiplex PCR. The table has around 88,000 clones, just under 80% seen once. The origin of this receptor is a woman between 40 and 55 years old in good health and CMV-seropositive. Sample: PBMCs.

CDR3 region: CAAGGTSGSVYHYEQYF. CDR3 DNA: TGTGCCGCTGGGGGGACTAGCGGCTCTGTCTATCACTACGAGCAGTACTTC. The chain employs TRBV27 and TRBJ2-7; 11 bases fit TRBD2. The V gene's germline CDR1 is MNHEY and CDR2 SMNVEV (reference sequence). The CDR3 sequence is 17 residues long. Trimming removed 11 bases from V and 3 bases from J; junction bases left unmatched: 18.